This entry is about one T cell receptor (beta chain). The antigen is unknown. This sample stems from a study of shared clonotypes between healthy human individuals. Genomic DNA of each subset was evenly split across several immunoSEQ plates. Assay: immunoSEQ multiplex PCR; the TCRdb copy retains only in-frame clones and omits some. Of approximately 590,000 clones listed, roughly 96% are singletons. The study, taken as a whole, reports: Among the subsets, naive ones generally showed larger estimated richness than memory ones. Since donors were few, the genetic and exposure-history diversity represented was limited.

V lost 4 bases and J lost 1, with 13 bases in between. The CDR3 covers 15 residues. Germline CDR1 is ENHRY and CDR2 is SYGVKD. Naive CD8 cells lacked CD45RO and underwent positive selection for CCR7, leaving out terminally differentiated effector memory CD45RA+ cells. The receptor was isolated from a woman aged 25 to 39 in good health. The specimen was naive CD8+ T cells sorted from blood. The chain employs TRBV10-3 and TRBJ1-1, with D possibly TRBD1 on 5 matching bases. In nucleotides, the CDR3 is TGTGCCATCAGTGGGGGGGGAGTAAAGAACACTGAAGCTTTCTTT. It yields the protein CAISGGGVKNTEAFF.